The clone carrying this TCR beta chain was recorded a few times. Time point: newly diagnosed GD, antithyroid drugs for less than 3 months. Preparation of the TCR library used RNA extracted from PBMCs. Sequencing libraries for TCR beta were prepared with iRepertoire HTBI primers and Arm-PCR of CDR3 regions. TCRdb analysed the multiplex PCR reads with MiXCR anew, one entry per CDR3 protein. This table has 360,000 or so distinct CDR3 sequences, 15% to 20% appearing once. The data belong to a study of regulatory T cells in long-lasting Graves disease. This CDR3 comprises 14 residues. V was clipped by 4 bases and J by 8 bases; unmatched bases: 11. Germline CDR1 reads SGDLS; CDR2 reads YYNGEE. The same data also went into a second study, on T cells in Graves' hyperthyroidism and ophthalmopathy. From that paper: Graves' hyperthyroidism qualified as stable when ophthalmopathy did not progress within 18 months.

This material consisted of peripheral blood mononuclear cells (PBMCs), taken at new diagnosis, from a patient treated with antithyroid drugs. The clonotype originates from a man aged 35-49 years with Graves disease. This rearrangement joins TRBV9 to TRBJ1-2; 7 bases align to TRBD1. CDR3 loop: CASSPDRDVVGYTF. The CDR3 nucleotides read TGTGCCAGCAGCCCCGACAGGGATGTCGTGGGCTACACCTTC.